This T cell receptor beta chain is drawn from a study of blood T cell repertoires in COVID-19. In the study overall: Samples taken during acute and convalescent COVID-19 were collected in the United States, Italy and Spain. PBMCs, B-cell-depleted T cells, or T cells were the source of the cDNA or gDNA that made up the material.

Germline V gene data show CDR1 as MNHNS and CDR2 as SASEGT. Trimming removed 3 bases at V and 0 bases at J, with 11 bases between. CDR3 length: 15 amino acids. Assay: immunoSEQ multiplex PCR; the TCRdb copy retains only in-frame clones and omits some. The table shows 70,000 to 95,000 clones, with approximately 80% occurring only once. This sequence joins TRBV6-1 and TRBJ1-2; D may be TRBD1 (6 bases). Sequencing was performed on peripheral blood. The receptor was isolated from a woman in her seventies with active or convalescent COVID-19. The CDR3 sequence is CASSEFTGPNYGYTF. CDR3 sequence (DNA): TGTGCCAGCAGTGAGTTTACAGGGCCTAACTATGGCTACACCTTC.